The 28 T cell receptor beta chains listed next were all sequenced from one sample in a study of PD-L1 blockade in urothelial cancer (dated by TCRdb to about 2017). The time point label for this specimen denotes: peripheral blood 6 weeks after treatment start. Libraries came from the immunoSEQ multiplex PCR assay. Held by TCRdb, this immuneACCESS table contains in-frame sequences only and omits some clones. Under half of the omission traces to an unresolved V gene where checked; the cause of the rest is unknown. The sample table shows roughly 120,000 clones, and about 89% are seen once. Of the sample, around 1.7% falls within the top ten clones. The specimen comprised PBMCs, sampled around atezolizumab (anti-PD-L1) treatment. The receptors here all came from a man in his sixties with urothelial cancer.

The CDR3 DNA follows: TGTGCCAGTAGCGGGACAGGGGGCTCCTACGAGCAGTACTTC. It encodes CASSGTGGSYEQYF. The chain couples TRBV19 to TRBJ2-7, with 11 bases identical to TRBD1. V gave up 6 bases and J gave up 0 bases; unmatched junction bases: 1. Germline assignment: CDR1 LNHDA and CDR2 SQIVND (reference sequence). CDR3 length equals 14 residues.

The rearrangement links TRBV7-8 to TRBJ2-3; 10 bases are a match to TRBD1. Germline CDR1 reads SGHVS; CDR2 reads FQNEAQ. The trim removed 5 bases at V and 0 bases at J, leaving 2 bases unmatched. The CDR3 runs 15 residues. The DNA of the CDR3 is TGTGCCAGCAGCGTGGGACAGGGGAGCACAGATACGCAGTATTTT. Its translation: CASSVGQGSTDTQYF.

The chain links TRBV7-9 to TRBJ2-1; 8 nucleotides align to TRBD2. Germline V gives CDR1 SEHNR, CDR2 FQNEAQ (reference sequence). The V and J ends lost 6 bases and 5 bases, in that order; junction bases with no gene match: 6. The CDR3 is made up of 14 amino acids. The CDR3 nucleotides read TGTGCCAGCAGTTGGACTAGCAGTGACAATGAGCAGTTCTTC. It translates to CASSWTSSDNEQFF.

The chain joins TRBV18 to TRBJ1-1; 9 nucleotides match TRBD1. Germline-derived CDR1 and CDR2 are KGHSH and LQKENI. The J segment lost 6 bases and the V segment lost 3 bases, leaving 5 bases of the junction unmatched. CDR3 size: 14 residues. The CDR3 nucleotides read TGTGCCAGCTCACCCGAACAGGGGGCCCCTGAAGCTTTCTTT. Translating gives CASSPEQGAPEAFF. The full variable domain, in which reference TRBV18 and TRBJ1-1 provide the parts outside the CDR3, is NAGVMQNPRHLVRRRGQEARLRCSPMKGHSHVYWYRQLPEEGLKFMVYLQKENIIDESGMPKERFSAEFPKEGPSILRIQQVVRGDSAAYFCASSPEQGAPEAFFGQGTRLTVV.

This clone has a single count. The chain has TRBV9 and TRBJ2-1, with 10 bases identical to TRBD2. V was clipped by 0 bases and J by 7 bases; unmatched bases: 10. The CDR3 loop spans 17 amino acids. The germline gives CDR1 SGDLS, CDR2 YYNGEE. In nucleotides, the CDR3 is TGTGCCAGCAGCGTAGGGGGTCGAGCGGGAGGGCAGAATGAGCAGTTCTTC. The encoded protein is CASSVGGRAGGQNEQFF.

The chain recombines TRBV4-2 with TRBJ2-2, with 10 nucleotides matching TRBD1. This CDR3 region has 15 residues. Germline V gene lookup returns CDR1 LGHNA and CDR2 YNFKEQ. V lost 5 bases, J lost 7 bases, and 7 bases stayed unmatched. The CDR3, as DNA: TGTGCCAGCAGCTTACGACAGGGGGCTATCGGGGAGCTGTTTTTT. Protein: CASSLRQGAIGELFF.

The gene calls are TRBV5-4 and TRBJ1-2, with D possibly being TRBD1 (5 bases). The CDR3 is made up of 13 amino acids. V was shortened by 4 bases and J by 8 bases, with 15 bases between the two germline ends. CDR1 and CDR2 (germline): SGHNT, YYREEE (reference sequence). The CDR3, as DNA: TGTGCCAGCAGCCTGGTCTCAGGGAAGGGCTACACCTTC. It translates to CASSLVSGKGYTF.

V gene TRBV28 combines with J gene TRBJ1-2; TRBD1 matches 10 bases. V was clipped by 3 bases and J by 9 bases; unmatched bases: 10. This CDR3 has 15 residues. From germline, CDR1 is MDHEN and CDR2 SYDVKM. The CDR3: CASSFSGTGASSYTF. The CDR3 coding sequence is TGTGCCAGCAGTTTTTCCGGGACAGGGGCCTCAAGCTACACCTTC.

The chain is built from TRBV11-3 and TRBJ2-1, with D maybe TRBD1 (5 bases). The CDR3 runs to 14 residues. CDR1 and CDR2 from the germline V gene are SGHNT and YENEEA. V dropped 3 bases and J dropped 9 bases, with 15 bases sitting between them. Here the CDR3 reads CASSLAPDSLEQFF. For the CDR3, the DNA is TGTGCCAGCAGCTTGGCCCCCGACAGTCTTGAGCAGTTCTTC.

The gene calls are TRBV19 and TRBJ1-2; D gene unclear. Per germline, CDR1 LNHDA and CDR2 SQIVND (reference sequence). The CDR3 covers 14 residues. Trimming cost V 3 bases and J 8 bases, with 16 bases left between them. The CDR3 loop reads CASSIEGTVGGYTF. CDR3 bases: TGTGCCAGTAGTATTGAGGGAACCGTTGGCGGCTACACCTTC.

V gene TRBV5-6 combines with J gene TRBJ2-2, with D uncertain. From germline, CDR1 is SGHDT and CDR2 YYEEEE. Deletions cut 2 bases from V and 4 bases from J, with 9 bases between. The CDR3 spans 14 residues. This CDR3 is CASSFYSVTGELFF. The CDR3 DNA follows: TGTGCCAGCAGCTTTTATTCCGTCACCGGGGAGCTGTTTTTT.

This sequence joins TRBV5-1 and TRBJ2-5; 10 bases align to TRBD1. CDR3 size: 15 residues. Germline V gene lookup returns CDR1 SGHRS and CDR2 YFSETQ. V was clipped by 4 bases and J by 5 bases; unmatched bases: 8. Here the CDR3 reads CASSIAGQGRETQYF. CDR3 sequence (DNA): TGCGCCAGCAGCATCGCGGGACAGGGGCGGGAGACCCAGTACTTC.

DNA of the CDR3: TGTGCCAGCAGCCCATACAGGACGATCTCTGGAAACACCATATATTTT. This codes for CASSPYRTISGNTIYF. V usage is TRBV9 and J usage is TRBJ1-3, with D possibly TRBD1 on 5 matching bases. This CDR3 has 16 residues. Looked up from germline, CDR1 is SGDLS and CDR2 is YYNGEE. V lost 4 bases and J 0 bases, leaving 14 bases between the germline ends.

The CDR3 DNA reads TGTGCCAGCAGCCAGACGGGGACAGCCTACGAGCAGTACTTC. Translated, it gives CASSQTGTAYEQYF. This chain links TRBV9 with TRBJ2-7; 7 nucleotides agree with TRBD1. The CDR3 spans 14 residues. The germline V gene has CDR1 SGDLS and CDR2 YYNGEE. V trimming: 4 bases; J trimming: 2 bases; junction bases outside the gene matches: 6.

This clone has just one count. V is TRBV28 and J is TRBJ1-2; D ambiguous. The CDR3 has 13 amino acids. The germline V and J ends were trimmed by 2 bases and 2 bases, with 6 bases remaining between them. Per germline, CDR1 MDHEN and CDR2 SYDVKM. CDR3 in amino acids: CASSLTENYGYTF. CDR3 DNA: TGTGCCAGCAGTTTAACAGAGAACTATGGCTACACCTTC.

This chain joins TRBV14 and TRBJ2-1; 11 bases align to TRBD2. The CDR3 spans 19 residues. V dropped 0 bases and J dropped 4; count of bases not matched to a gene: 11. Germline CDR1 and CDR2: SGHDN and FVKESK. CDR3 nucleotides: TGTGCCAGCAGCCAAGATGGGAAGACTAGCGGGACTTCATACAATGAGCAGTTCTTC. Protein sequence: CASSQDGKTSGTSYNEQFF.

The J gene is TRBJ2-5, the V gene TRBV28, with 14 bases matching TRBD2. Germline V gene sequence: CDR1 MDHEN, CDR2 SYDVKM. Germline trimming cut 4 bases from V and 5 bases from J; bases unmatched to any gene: 3. The CDR3 has 15 amino acids. For the CDR3, the DNA is TGTGCCAGCAGTTCGACTAGCGGGAGGGTGGAGACCCAGTACTTC. Protein product: CASSSTSGRVETQYF.

Sample share makes this clone large (0.1 to 1%). Written as DNA, the CDR3 is TGCGCCAGCACCACATTCGATAGCAATCAGCCCCAGCATTTT. This sequence encodes CASTTFDSNQPQHF. V usage is TRBV10-2 and J usage is TRBJ1-5; D call uncertain. V lost 7 bases and J lost 0, with 10 bases in between. The CDR3 has 14 residues. Germline V gene sequence: CDR1 WSHSY, CDR2 SAAADI.

The rearrangement joins TRBV11-3 to TRBJ2-1; D might be TRBD2 (6 bases). The CDR3 contains 14 residues. Trimming stripped 6 bases from V and 6 bases from J, with 15 bases between. Germline-derived CDR1 and CDR2 are SGHNT and YENEEA. The CDR3 DNA sequence: TGTGCCAGCAGACGCCCGGGACTCACCAATGAGCAGTTCTTC. Translation gives CASRRPGLTNEQFF.

V and J are TRBV6-5 and TRBJ2-3; D remains ambiguous. Trimming took off 4 bases at V and 6 bases at J, with 11 bases between the two ends. The CDR3 consists of 13 residues. Germline V gives CDR1 MNHEY, CDR2 SVGAGI. For the CDR3, the DNA is TGTGCCAGCAGTTTTTTATCTCAGGATACGCAGTATTTT. It specifies CASSFLSQDTQYF.

This sequence joins TRBV9 and TRBJ1-3; weak D call: TRBD1 (6 bases). This CDR3 is built from 14 residues. V dropped 3 bases and J dropped 3 bases, with 10 bases sitting between them. Germline V gives CDR1 SGDLS, CDR2 YYNGEE. This chain's CDR3 is CASSAQGIGNTIYF. In DNA form, the CDR3 reads TGTGCCAGCAGCGCACAGGGAATTGGAAACACCATATATTTT.

This sequence joins TRBV6-5 and TRBJ2-7; no definite D call. This CDR3 spans 12 amino acids. Per the germline V gene, CDR1 is MNHEY and CDR2 is SVGAGI. V lost 2 bases, J lost 8 bases, and 10 bases lay in between. The CDR3 nucleotides are TGTGCCAGCAGTTACCCGCTACTGAAGCAGTACTTC. The encoded protein is CASSYPLLKQYF.

This chain links TRBV2 with TRBJ1-4, with 9 bases that match TRBD1. Germline V lookup: CDR1 SNHLY, CDR2 FYNNEI. V shed 6 bases, J shed 7 bases, and the junction held 6 bases outside the gene matches. This CDR3 has 14 amino acids. The CDR3 DNA reads as TGTGCCAGCAGCCGAGACAGGGGGACTGAAAAACTGTTTTTT. This codes for CASSRDRGTEKLFF.

In its sample, this clone was seen once. This chain connects TRBV27 to TRBJ2-1, with 10 bases that match TRBD2. There are 15 residues in the CDR3. With 2 bases clipped from V and 7 bases from J, the junction kept 5 bases outside the gene matches. Germline CDR1 and CDR2: MNHEY and SMNVEV (reference sequence). CDR3 sequence: CASSLEGLARNEQFF. CDR3 bases: TGTGCCAGCAGTTTAGAGGGACTAGCGCGGAATGAGCAGTTCTTC.

V usage is TRBV28 and J usage is TRBJ1-1; 7 nucleotides line up with TRBD1. The V gene end was trimmed by 7 bases and the J gene end by 5 bases; junction bases not matched to a gene: 7. There are 13 residues in the CDR3. The germline gives CDR1 MDHEN, CDR2 SYDVKM. The chain's CDR3 is CASKEGGDTEAFF. CDR3 nucleotide sequence: TGTGCCAGCAAGGAAGGGGGCGATACTGAAGCTTTCTTT.

This chain links TRBV7-2 with TRBJ2-7; TRBD2 matches 9 bases. Trimming cost V 0 bases and J 2 bases; bases outside gene matches: 2. The CDR3 is 15 residues long. Germline CDR1 and CDR2: SGHTA and FQGNSA. CDR3 amino acids: CASSLAASGAYEQYF. The CDR3 DNA is TGTGCCAGCAGCTTAGCTGCTAGCGGGGCCTACGAGCAGTACTTC.

The genes are TRBV5-1 and TRBJ2-7; D may be TRBD2 (5 bases). The germline V gene has CDR1 SGHRS and CDR2 YFSETQ. This CDR3 has 15 residues. Trimming removed 4 bases from V and 5 bases from J, with 19 bases in between. The CDR3 is CASSPGERWSHEQYF. DNA of the CDR3: TGCGCCAGCAGCCCCGGGGAGCGGTGGTCCCACGAGCAGTACTTC.

The rearrangement uses TRBV29-1 and TRBJ2-6; 7 bases match TRBD1. V was pared by 6 bases and J by 3 bases, with 5 bases of the junction left unmatched. The CDR3 is 14 residues long. Germline V gene lookup returns CDR1 SQVTM and CDR2 ANQGSEA. The DNA of the CDR3 is TGCAGCGTCGGTGACAGGGTTGGGGCCAACGTCCTGACTTTC. It translates to CSVGDRVGANVLTF.